This T cell receptor beta chain comes out of a study of T cells after yellow fever vaccination. As for the study in general: Researchers used SMART-Seq v4 Ultra Low Input to prepare fractions that had low cell numbers. Whole-study findings and limits: Reappearing after the booster were most of the clones from primary vaccination (less than 97% CD4, around 88% CD8).

By 5'RACE template switching, TCR cDNA was produced, with a universal primer site and UMIs added in the process. TCRdb re-called the 5' RACE reads through MiXCR, storing one row per CDR3 protein. Of about 68,000 distinct CDR3 sequences in the sample, 6.5% were seen once. This clonotype was counted ten times or more. Its target is unknown. The clonotype was recovered from a man in his late teens or twenties who received the YFV17D yellow fever vaccine. The specimen was CD8+ T cells sorted from PBMCs, collected roughly 46 days after the first yellow fever vaccination.

The DNA of the CDR3 is TGCAGTGCTAGTGGGACAGGGGGCGCAGATACGCAGTATTTT. Translated, it gives CSASGTGGADTQYF. This sequence joins TRBV20-1 and TRBJ2-3, with TRBD1 identical over 12 bases. The CDR3 runs to 14 residues. V shed 3 bases, J shed 4 bases, and the junction held 2 bases outside the gene matches. The germline V gene encodes CDR1 DFQATT and CDR2 SNEGSKA (reference sequence).